This passage covers 5 T cell receptor beta chains from one sample sequenced in a study of blood T cell repertoires in COVID-19. Assay: immunoSEQ multiplex PCR; the TCRdb copy retains only in-frame clones and omits some. The sample carries more than 85,000 clones, over 70% recorded once. The sequenced sample consisted of peripheral blood. These receptors all come from a man between 65 and 85 years old with acute or convalescent COVID-19.

This clone was recorded a few times. This sequence joins TRBV19 and TRBJ2-5, with 8 bases fitting TRBD1. Germline loops: CDR1 LNHDA, CDR2 SQIVND (reference sequence). Trimming took 8 bases from V and 4 from J; bases not matched to a gene: 3. CDR3 length equals 12 residues. The CDR3 spells CASGQGIETQYF. In DNA form, the CDR3 reads TGTGCCAGTGGACAGGGCATAGAGACCCAGTACTTC.

The table lists this clone with a few counts. The chain uses TRBV18 and TRBJ2-1, with a possible D match to TRBD2 (7 bases). The CDR3 is 15 amino acids. V was shortened by 3 bases and J by 4 bases, with 13 bases between the two germline ends. Germline V lookup: CDR1 KGHSH, CDR2 LQKENI. The CDR3, as DNA: TGTGCCAGCTCACCTAAGGGGGAGGGGTACAATGAGCAGTTCTTC. It encodes CASSPKGEGYNEQFF.

This clone was found a few times. This chain links TRBV5-1 with TRBJ2-2; D may be TRBD1 (5 bases). V lost 2 bases and J 0 bases, leaving 8 bases between the germline ends. The CDR3 is made up of 15 amino acids. Per the germline V gene, CDR1 is SGHRS and CDR2 is YFSETQ. The chain's CDR3 is CASSFGHTNTGELFF. The CDR3 DNA reads as TGCGCCAGCAGCTTTGGACATACGAACACCGGGGAGCTGTTTTTT.

This clone is medium-sized (0.01 to 0.1%). The genes are TRBV3-1 (or the pseudogene TRBV3-2) and TRBJ2-3; possible D gene TRBD2, 6 bases. CDR3 length: 16 amino acids. V was cut by 1 base and J by 3 bases, with 14 bases left in between. The germline CDR1 and CDR2 sequences are LGHDT and YNNKEL (reference sequence). CDR3 sequence reads: CASSQAAGLRTDTQYF. DNA for the CDR3: TGTGCCAGCAGCCAAGCGGCGGGATTGAGGACAGATACGCAGTATTTT.

The CDR3 reads CASSLTGSSNQPQHF. CDR3 coding DNA: TGTGCCAGTAGTCTAACAGGGTCTAGCAATCAGCCCCAGCATTTT. The chain couples TRBV19 to TRBJ1-5; TRBD1 might be the D (6 bases). Germline V gene sequence: CDR1 LNHDA, CDR2 SQIVND (reference sequence). This CDR3 has 15 amino acids. The V end lost 5 bases, the J end lost 0 bases, and 11 bases lay between the germline ends. Full variable domain (rest looked up from reference TRBV19 and TRBJ1-5): DGGITQSPKYLFRKEGQNVTLSCEQNLNHDAMYWYRQDPGQGLRLIYYSQIVNDFQKGDIAEGYSVSREKKESFPLTVTSAQKNPTAFYLCASSLTGSSNQPQHFGDGTRLSIL.